This T cell receptor (beta chain) was profiled in a study of identical twins (dated by TCRdb to the mid-2010s). Turning to the overall study: The study deep-sequenced TCR alpha and beta repertoires from monozygotic twins, unrelated adults of various ages and cord blood to test whether fetal clonotypes persist. To rule out contamination, replicate twin experiments were performed at different times with different library preparation protocols. The research as a whole found: Conclusions relied on cross-sectional statistical analysis, since the same donors could not be followed over many years. Invariant T cells such as MAIT and iNKT could partly confound zero-insertion analyses, though diverse VJ usage argued against this for most clonotypes. In beta out-of-frame sequences, excess twin sharing was weaker, because having fewer shared sequences lowered the signal-to-noise ratio. Abundant cord blood beta clonotypes had fewer insertions, young adult naive repertoires showed a similar but weaker trend, and memory repertoires showed no such trend. Recombination models systematically underestimated out-of-frame TCR alpha sharing in monozygotic twins but agreed with sharing between unrelated individuals. Compared with coincidental sharing between unrelated individuals, an excess of low generation-probability sequences was observed among out-of-frame TCR alpha sequences shared between twins.

This clonotype showed up just a few times. Its antigen is not yet known. Base-call qualities are not available, and no considerably larger clone is one nucleotide away. Library creation used 5' RACE. Sequenced using an Illumina HiSeq 2000. Template switching added a universal primer binding site, and the final cDNA carried a unique molecular identifier that allowed TCR cDNA molecules to be counted accurately. First-strand cDNA for TCR alpha and beta chains was synthesized from specific primers in the conserved constant-segment region. Each cDNA library was double barcoded, with a SMART-Mk sample barcode plus Illumina barcodes, to control for contamination. TruSeq adapter sequences, together with Illumina sample barcodes, were added in two successive PCR steps. The Illumina HiSeq platform was used with custom primers to sequence TCR alpha and beta cDNA libraries. The study's own analysis went as follows. MiGEC was used to process raw reads and extract unique molecular identifiers, and MiXCR was used to find CDR3 positions. For each individual, recombination models were inferred using an EM algorithm with the repgenHMM and IGoR tools. The tcR package in R was used for shared clonotype analysis, with sharing normalized by the product of cloneset sizes. To study raw recombination without the effects of thymic and clonal selection, out-of-frame nonproductive sequences were analyzed. TCRdb reprocessed the public reads (quality trimming at Q25 with fastp, clone calling with MiXCR) and kept in-frame beta chains. Rows matching on CDR3 protein sequence are summarized as one entry with the most common DNA and genes. The V and J calls reflect TCRdb's pipeline rather than the authors' work. The sample table lists around 530,000 distinct CDR3 sequences, 15% of them with a count of one. The ten most abundant clones make up less than 0.5% of the sample.

CDR1 MDHEN and CDR2 SYDVKM are derived from the germline V gene. Its CDR3 holds 12 amino acids, cysteine through phenylalanine. Just CDR3 DNA is preserved here, 36 bases in frame from base 1. Trimming at the junction amounts to 10 bases on V and 4 bases on J, and the germline ends lie 13 bases apart. Every donor was a healthy Caucasian. The twin cohort consisted of three pairs of female monozygotic twins, all aged roughly 18 to 29 years. CD4+ and CD8+ T cell populations were isolated with positive isolation kits from Invitrogen. The data were also submitted as part of a second study, on yellow fever vaccine responses in identical twins. As noted in the second study: According to the authors, the vaccine-induced T cell response in identical twins seemed to be partly convergent and partly specific to each individual. In identical twins, the study followed T cell clones that responded to the vaccine with precision.

This receptor chain uses TRBV28 and TRBJ1-1; no D segment can be confidently identified. The receptor's source is a woman under 30 in good health. Material for sequencing was CD4+ T cells sorted from blood. The sequenced DNA is TGTGCCACCGAGAAATGGGGCACTGAAGCTTTCTTT. This is translated as CATEKWGTEAFF.